The 20 T cell receptor beta chains below all came from one sample that was sequenced in a study of T-cell memory formation after mild COVID-19. TCRdb analysed the 5' RACE reads with MiXCR anew, one entry per CDR3 protein. In the table there are roughly 600,000 distinct CDR3 sequences, 15% to 20% of which are singletons. The sequenced sample was PBMCs or a T cell subset sorted from them (not recorded which). The receptors were sampled from an adult woman who had mild COVID-19 (a few samples of this study predate the infection). Cell type and time point are not known.

This clonotype has a handful of counts. CDR3 in amino acids: CASSPSDRANTEAFF. The DNA for the CDR3 is TGTGCCAGCTCACCAAGTGACAGGGCGAACACTGAAGCTTTCTTT. The chain has TRBV18 and TRBJ1-1; 7 bases align to TRBD1. Germline V lookup: CDR1 KGHSH, CDR2 LQKENI. Trimming removed 2 bases from V and 1 base from J; junction bases left unmatched: 4. This CDR3 contains 15 residues.

The chain couples TRBV7-9 to TRBJ2-7; D may be TRBD1 (6 bases). Germline CDR1 and CDR2: SEHNR and FQNEAQ (reference sequence). Trimming removed 6 bases from V and 6 bases from J, with 12 bases in between. The CDR3 sequence is 12 residues long. This CDR3 reads CASSQSRGEQYF. CDR3 nucleotide sequence: TGTGCCAGCAGTCAAAGCAGGGGCGAGCAGTACTTC.

This clonotype was detected only a few times. The chain has TRBV19 and TRBJ1-1; no firm D call. Germline V gene lookup returns CDR1 LNHDA and CDR2 SQIVND (reference sequence). The CDR3 covers 13 residues. The V end was cut by 3 bases, the J end by 1 base, with 6 bases between. CDR3 sequence reads: CASSIIENTEAFF. In DNA form, the CDR3 reads TGTGCCAGTAGTATCATAGAGAACACTGAAGCTTTCTTT. Full variable domain (missing parts from reference TRBV19 and TRBJ1-1): DGGITQSPKYLFRKEGQNVTLSCEQNLNHDAMYWYRQDPGQGLRLIYYSQIVNDFQKGDIAEGYSVSREKKESFPLTVTSAQKNPTAFYLCASSIIENTEAFFGQGTRLTVV.

The chain employs TRBV4-1 and TRBJ1-1; D possibly corresponds to TRBD1 (6 bases). The ends were cut back, 6 bases at V and 10 bases at J, with 15 bases in the middle. The germline V gene encodes CDR1 MGHRA and CDR2 YSYEKL. The CDR3 runs to 12 residues. CDR3 DNA: TGCGCCAGCAGTTCGGGGGCACTCGGAGCTTTCTTT. This codes for CASSSGALGAFF.

The sample holds a few counts of this clonotype. The chain couples TRBV7-3 to TRBJ2-2, with TRBD1 identical over 7 bases. This CDR3 is built from 18 residues. Germline lookup yields CDR1 SGHTA and CDR2 FQGTGA. The V gene end was trimmed by 5 bases and the J gene end by 6 bases; junction bases not matched to a gene: 18. The chain's CDR3 is CASSHLITGTDSPGELFF. In DNA form, the CDR3 reads TGTGCCAGCAGCCATCTCATTACCGGGACAGATAGCCCCGGGGAGCTGTTTTTT.

This clonotype has ten or more counts. CDR3 bases: TGTGCCAGCAGCTTAGAGCGAACCTACGAGCAGTACTTC. It specifies CASSLERTYEQYF. The rearrangement uses TRBV7-8 and TRBJ2-7; D not certain. V was pared by 1 base and J by 2 bases, with 6 bases between. Germline CDR1 reads SGHVS; CDR2 reads FQNEAQ. This CDR3 is 13 amino acids long.

The CDR3 bases are TGTGCCAGCAGTTACCCCGGACAGAAAGAGACCCAGTACTTC. Translated: CASSYPGQKETQYF. This chain uses TRBV6-6 with TRBJ2-5; TRBD1 is a possible D gene (6 bases). CDR3 length equals 14 residues. V was pared by 2 bases and J by 3 bases, with 10 bases between. CDR1 is MNHNY and CDR2 is SVGAGI in the germline V gene (reference sequence).

V is TRBV18 and J is TRBJ1-6; 7 bases are shared with TRBD1. CDR1 is KGHSH and CDR2 is LQKENI in the germline V gene. With 4 bases clipped from V and 10 bases from J, the junction kept 7 bases outside the gene matches. The CDR3 is 14 residues long. DNA for the CDR3: TGTGCCAGCTCACACGACAGGGTGCAGTCACCCCTCCACTTT. Its translation: CASSHDRVQSPLHF.

The chain recombines TRBV20-1 with TRBJ1-6, with 7 bases that match TRBD1. CDR3 size: 15 residues. V lost 3 bases and J lost 7; bases outside the gene matches: 9. In germline, CDR1 is DFQATT, CDR2 SNEGSKA (reference sequence). CDR3 amino acids: CSARAGGSVNSPLHF. CDR3 nucleotide sequence: TGCAGTGCTAGGGCAGGGGGATCGGTGAATTCACCCCTCCACTTT.

This chain connects TRBV5-5 to TRBJ2-2, with a weak D call TRBD2 (6 bases). Germline CDR1 and CDR2: SGHKS and YYEKEE (reference sequence). The CDR3 contains 20 residues. V shed 2 bases and J shed 0 bases, with 23 bases lying between them. CDR3 residues: CASSFYRVSGRGPNTGELFF. CDR3 bases: TGTGCCAGCAGCTTTTATCGGGTCTCAGGGCGGGGCCCGAACACCGGGGAGCTGTTTTTT. Together with reference TRBV5-5 and TRBJ2-2, the CDR3 gives the full variable domain: DAGVTQSPTHLIKTRGQQVTLRCSPISGHKSVSWYQQVLGQGPQFIFQYYEKEERGRGNFPDRFSARQFPNYSSELNVNALLLGDSALYLCASSFYRVSGRGPNTGELFFGEGSRLTVL.

The J gene is TRBJ2-7, the V gene TRBV9, with 9 nucleotides matching TRBD2. The CDR3 spans 16 residues. V gave up 0 bases and J gave up 4 bases; unmatched junction bases: 8. Germline CDR1 reads SGDLS; CDR2 reads YYNGEE. The CDR3 nucleotides are TGTGCCAGCAGCGTAGACGCTAGCGGGAACCTATACGAGCAGTACTTC. Translated: CASSVDASGNLYEQYF.

This clonotype appeared many times. V usage is TRBV6-6 and J usage is TRBJ1-1, with 11 bases that match TRBD1. This CDR3 spans 14 amino acids. Germline loops: CDR1 MNHNY, CDR2 SVGAGI (reference sequence). J lost 4 bases, V lost 4 bases, and 2 bases had no gene match. The CDR3: CASSWTGGVTEAFF. CDR3 nucleotide sequence: TGTGCCAGCAGTTGGACAGGGGGCGTCACTGAAGCTTTCTTT.

The chain couples TRBV3-1 to TRBJ1-1; no firm D call. Germline-derived CDR1 and CDR2 are LGHDT and YNNKEL (reference sequence). The V end was cut by 6 bases, the J end by 7 bases, with 9 bases between. CDR3 length equals 11 residues. The CDR3, as DNA: TGTGCCAGCAGTCAGAGTTATGAAGCTTTCTTT. It translates to CASSQSYEAFF.

V usage is TRBV30 and J usage is TRBJ2-5; 14 nucleotides line up with TRBD2. This CDR3 contains 14 residues. Germline-derived CDR1 and CDR2 are GTSNPN and SVGIG (reference sequence). V gave up 5 bases and J gave up 5 bases; unmatched junction bases: 4. Here the CDR3 DNA reads TGTGCCTGGGGGACTAGCGGGGGAACGGAGACCCAGTACTTC. Its translation: CAWGTSGGTETQYF.

This clonotype was counted only a few times. This chain uses TRBV7-9 with TRBJ2-7; 9 bases are a match to TRBD1. With 4 bases clipped from V and 5 bases from J, the junction kept 3 bases outside the gene matches. The CDR3 covers 13 residues. The germline V gene has CDR1 SEHNR and CDR2 FQNEAQ (reference sequence). The CDR3, as DNA: TGTGCCAGCAGCTACGACAGGGGGGACGAGCAGTACTTC. This codes for CASSYDRGDEQYF.

This clonotype has a handful of counts. This chain connects TRBV12-3 or TRBV12-4 to TRBJ2-7; TRBD2 might be the D (6 bases). The CDR3 runs 15 residues. Trimming removed 0 bases from V and 2 bases from J, with 11 bases in between. CDR3 region: CASSLARRAAYEQYF. CDR3 sequence (DNA): TGTGCCAGCAGTTTAGCGCGGAGGGCAGCCTACGAGCAGTACTTC.

This clonotype was seen more than once but under ten times. V and J are TRBV5-6 and TRBJ2-1, with 10 positions matching TRBD2. Germline V lookup: CDR1 SGHDT, CDR2 YYEEEE. The V gene end was trimmed by 4 bases and the J gene end by 4 bases; junction bases not matched to a gene: 8. This CDR3 spans 16 amino acids. The DNA of the CDR3 is TGTGCCAGCAGCGCACTAGCGGGACTATTGTACAATGAGCAGTTCTTC. Protein: CASSALAGLLYNEQFF.

The rearrangement links TRBV2 to TRBJ1-1; 9 nucleotides align to TRBD1. The CDR3 length is 15 residues. V shed 6 bases, J shed 4 bases, and the junction held 9 bases outside the gene matches. Looked up from germline, CDR1 is SNHLY and CDR2 is FYNNEI. Here the CDR3 reads CASSTRQGESTEAFF. In DNA, the CDR3 is TGTGCCAGCAGCACGCGACAGGGGGAGAGCACTGAAGCTTTCTTT. The complete variable domain, with remaining parts taken from reference TRBV2 and TRBJ1-1, reads EPEVTQTPSHQVTQMGQEVILRCVPISNHLYFYWYRQILGQKVEFLVSFYNNEISEKSEIFDDQFSVERPDGSNFTLKIRSTKLEDSAMYFCASSTRQGESTEAFFGQGTRLTVV.

This sequence joins TRBV20-1 and TRBJ2-2; tentative D call: TRBD2 (6 bases). Per germline, CDR1 DFQATT and CDR2 SNEGSKA (reference sequence). The germline V and J ends were trimmed by 0 bases and 5 bases, with 13 bases remaining between them. The CDR3 length is 15 residues. The CDR3 spells CSARETGLLTGELFF. The DNA of the CDR3 is TGCAGTGCTAGAGAAACGGGACTCCTGACCGGGGAGCTGTTTTTT.

A few counts support this clonotype. V usage is TRBV9 and J usage is TRBJ2-5; D gene uncertain. V was pared by 3 bases and J by 2 bases, with 14 bases between. From germline, CDR1 is SGDLS and CDR2 YYNGEE. This CDR3 has 15 residues. This chain's CDR3 is CASSADQLPQETQYF. The CDR3 DNA reads as TGTGCCAGCAGCGCGGACCAGCTACCTCAAGAGACCCAGTACTTC.